The present T cell receptor beta chain was sequenced within a study of cytomegalovirus exposure and HLA in healthy donors. Per the germline V gene, CDR1 is MNHEY and CDR2 is SMNVEV (reference sequence). Trimming removed 0 bases from V and 0 bases from J, with 11 bases in between. This CDR3 contains 16 residues. Regarding the study as a whole: Available immune exposure information covered CMV serostatus only. A later analysis linked a missense variant in DCLRE1C to the trimming of TCR beta V and J genes.

As concerns this clone: The antigen remains undetermined.

The PCR was carried out with 60 Vbeta primers and 13 Jbeta primers. The table came from immunoSEQ multiplex PCR; TCRdb's copy has only in-frame clones and leaves some out. The profile shows 120,000 or so clones, over 70% of them singletons. What was sequenced was PBMCs. The clonotype originates from a man aged 40-55 years in good health and CMV-seropositive. The chain couples TRBV27 to TRBJ1-1, with TRBD1 as a possible D gene (5 bases). The CDR3 nucleotides read TGTGCCAGCAGTTTATCGTCAGGGTCAATGAACACTGAAGCTTTCTTT. It codes for CASSLSSGSMNTEAFF.